The 23 T cell receptor beta chains presented below share a single source sample, sequenced in a study of CD8 T cells in ankylosing spondylitis. The study's findings and limits: About 8 highly homologous variants formed a TCR beta motif that appeared characteristic of ankylosing spondylitis blood.

Their cognate antigens are unknown. TCRdb used MiXCR to reprocess the 5' RACE reads, holding one entry per CDR3 protein. Of 700,000 to 1,000,000 distinct CDR3 sequences in the sample, approximately 10% are singletons; the top ten hold less than 0.65%. Sample: blood, either unsorted or a sorted T cell fraction (not recorded which). These receptors originate from a male donor with ankylosing spondylitis.

The chain combines TRBV7-2 with TRBJ1-2; 9 bases map to TRBD1. J lost 6 bases, V lost 1 base, and 6 bases had no gene match. Germline CDR1 SGHTA, CDR2 FQGNSA. CDR3 length: 15 amino acids. The CDR3 sequence is CASSLVADRGDGYTF. In DNA, the CDR3 is TGTGCCAGCAGCTTAGTGGCCGACAGGGGGGATGGCTACACCTTC. The variable domain in full, with the rest retrieved from reference TRBV7-2 and TRBJ1-2, is GAGVSQSPSNKVTEKGKDVELRCDPISGHTALYWYRQSLGQGLEFLIYFQGNSAPDKSGLPSDRFSAERTGGSVSTLTIQRTQQEDSAVYLCASSLVADRGDGYTFGSGTRLTVV.

The chain recombines TRBV7-2 with TRBJ2-5; 8 bases line up with TRBD1. The CDR3 covers 16 residues. The V gene's germline CDR1 is SGHTA and CDR2 FQGNSA. The trim removed 5 bases at V and 5 bases at J, leaving 13 bases unmatched. CDR3 region: CASSPPRTGRSETQYF. CDR3 nucleotides: TGTGCCAGCAGCCCGCCCCGGACAGGGAGGTCGGAGACCCAGTACTTC.

The chain recombines TRBV4-3 with TRBJ2-5; perhaps D is TRBD1 or TRBD2 (6 bases each). V gave up 0 bases and J gave up 3 bases, with 17 bases separating them. Germline CDR1 and CDR2: LGHNA and YSLEER. The CDR3 covers 17 residues. CDR3 nucleotides: TGCGCCAGCAGCCAAGATGGGGGGCTCGGAGGAAAAGAGACCCAGTACTTC. This encodes CASSQDGGLGGKETQYF.

This clonotype was detected ten times or more. The rearrangement links TRBV4-3 to TRBJ2-3; TRBD1 matches 7 bases. The V segment lost 3 bases and the J segment 2 bases; nucleotides outside the gene matches: 11. There are 17 residues in the CDR3. From germline, CDR1 is LGHNA and CDR2 YSLEER. The CDR3 reads CASSQELPGQHTDTQYF. The CDR3 DNA reads as TGCGCCAGCAGCCAGGAACTCCCGGGACAGCACACAGATACGCAGTATTTT.

This clonotype was picked up a small number of times. The J gene is TRBJ1-5, the V gene TRBV4-2; 9 bases are a match to TRBD1. This CDR3 comprises 13 residues. V shed 8 bases and J 6 bases; nucleotides not matched to a gene: 5. The germline CDR1 and CDR2 sequences are LGHNA and YNFKEQ. CDR3: CASGKQGAQPQHF. CDR3 in DNA: TGTGCCAGCGGGAAACAGGGGGCTCAGCCCCAGCATTTT.

This clonotype has only a few counts. The chain employs TRBV24-1 and TRBJ2-5, with TRBD1 matching 7 bases. Germline lookup yields CDR1 KGHDR and CDR2 SFDVKD. Losses at the gene ends were 4 bases for V and 6 bases for J; bases not matched to a gene: 16. The CDR3 length is 17 residues. This chain's CDR3 is CATSDPGSTGRVKTQYF. The CDR3 DNA reads TGTGCCACCAGTGACCCCGGATCGACAGGGAGAGTGAAGACCCAGTACTTC.

V is TRBV20-1 and J is TRBJ2-1; 12 positions agree with TRBD2. Germline loops: CDR1 DFQATT, CDR2 SNEGSKA (reference sequence). V gave up 6 bases and J gave up 2 bases; unmatched junction bases: 14. This CDR3 region has 18 residues. CDR3 sequence (DNA): TGCAGTGCCGTTCATACCGGGACTAGCGGGTACGCCTACAATGAGCAGTTCTTC. This sequence encodes CSAVHTGTSGYAYNEQFF.

The chain couples TRBV4-1 to TRBJ2-7, with 10 nucleotides matching TRBD2. J lost 4 bases, V lost 0 bases, and 9 bases had no gene match. The CDR3 totals 17 residues. The germline gives CDR1 MGHRA, CDR2 YSYEKL. The CDR3 region is CASSQDFTSGIEYEQYF. The DNA for the CDR3 is TGCGCCAGCAGCCAAGATTTTACTAGCGGGATAGAGTACGAGCAGTACTTC.

This clonotype was counted between two and nine times. The chain has TRBV7-9 and TRBJ1-1; unclear D gene. This CDR3 has 14 amino acids. The germline V and J ends were trimmed by 0 bases and 1 base, with 6 bases remaining between them. The germline V gene has CDR1 SEHNR and CDR2 FQNEAQ (reference sequence). The DNA of the CDR3 is TGTGCCAGCAGCTTAGCGCAGAGGAACACTGAAGCTTTCTTT. Its protein is CASSLAQRNTEAFF.

This clonotype was seen a few times. CDR3: CASSPPGGTNTGELFF. The CDR3 region has the DNA TGTGCCAGCTCACCTCCCGGGGGCACGAACACCGGGGAGCTGTTTTTT. The genes are TRBV18 and TRBJ2-2; the D gene could be TRBD1 or TRBD2 (6 bases each). Trimming shortened V by 3 bases and J by 0 bases, and 11 bases separated the two germline ends. CDR3 length: 16 amino acids. CDR1 is KGHSH and CDR2 is LQKENI in the germline V gene. The entire variable domain, with the rest obtained from reference TRBV18 and TRBJ2-2, is as follows: NAGVMQNPRHLVRRRGQEARLRCSPMKGHSHVYWYRQLPEEGLKFMVYLQKENIIDESGMPKERFSAEFPKEGPSILRIQQVVRGDSAAYFCASSPPGGTNTGELFFGEGSRLTVL.

This sequence joins TRBV18 and TRBJ1-2, with 9 bases matching TRBD1. The V gene end was trimmed by 0 bases and the J gene end by 6 bases; junction bases not matched to a gene: 5. Germline lookup yields CDR1 KGHSH and CDR2 LQKENI. The CDR3 length is 15 residues. Here the CDR3 DNA reads TGTGCCAGCTCACCACCGGGACAGGGTGCAAATGGCTACACCTTC. Its protein is CASSPPGQGANGYTF. Combining the CDR3 with reference TRBV18 and TRBJ1-2 gives the whole variable domain NAGVMQNPRHLVRRRGQEARLRCSPMKGHSHVYWYRQLPEEGLKFMVYLQKENIIDESGMPKERFSAEFPKEGPSILRIQQVVRGDSAAYFCASSPPGQGANGYTFGSGTRLTVV.

This clonotype was observed a handful of times. This CDR3 is CASSPGTGDILPQHF. As DNA, the CDR3 is TGTGCCAGCAGCCCCGGGACAGGGGATATCCTACCCCAGCATTTT. The chain carries TRBV3-1 and TRBJ1-5; 10 nucleotides agree with TRBD1. V was pared by 4 bases and J by 10 bases, with 10 bases of the junction left unmatched. The CDR3 length is 15 residues. Germline V gene lookup returns CDR1 LGHDT and CDR2 YNNKEL (reference sequence). The variable domain in full, with the rest retrieved from reference TRBV3-1 and TRBJ1-5, is DTAVSQTPKYLVTQMGNDKSIKCEQNLGHDTMYWYKQDSKKFLKIMFSYNNKELIINETVPNRFSPKSPDKAHLNLHINSLELGDSAVYFCASSPGTGDILPQHFGDGTRLSIL.

The chain employs TRBV11-3 and TRBJ2-1; tentative D call: TRBD1 (6 bases). Germline assignment: CDR1 SGHNT and CDR2 YENEEA. The germline V and J ends were trimmed by 3 bases and 9 bases, with 15 bases remaining between them. This CDR3 has 14 amino acids. The CDR3 DNA reads as TGTGCCAGCAGCTTGGTTGGGACATTTACTGAGCAGTTCTTC. Encoded protein: CASSLVGTFTEQFF.

The chain links TRBV5-1 to TRBJ2-6; TRBD2 agrees at 7 bases. CDR3 size: 15 residues. CDR1 is SGHRS, CDR2 YFSETQ, per germline. After removal of 4 bases from V and 2 bases from J, the junction contained 3 bases not matched to a gene. CDR3 coding DNA: TGCGCCAGCAGCGGCGGGGGTGCTGGGGCCAACGTCCTGACTTTC. Translation gives CASSGGGAGANVLTF. Full variable domain (remainder filled in from reference TRBV5-1 and TRBJ2-6): KAGVTQTPRYLIKTRGQQVTLSCSPISGHRSVSWYQQTPGQGLQFLFEYFSETQRNKGNFPGRFSGRQFSNSRSEMNVSTLELGDSALYLCASSGGGAGANVLTFGAGSRLTVL.

In its sample, this clonotype was seen a few times. CDR3 amino acids: CASSVRRDDYEQYF. The DNA for the CDR3 is TGTGCCAGCAGCGTTCGTAGGGATGACTACGAGCAGTACTTC. This chain uses TRBV7-8 with TRBJ2-7; D is uncertain. The ends were cut back, 5 bases at V and 3 bases at J, with 14 bases in the middle. This CDR3 is 14 amino acids long. Looked up from germline, CDR1 is SGHVS and CDR2 is FQNEAQ.

This clonotype has a handful of counts. The chain carries TRBV28 and TRBJ1-1, with TRBD1 as a possible D gene (5 bases). V lost 9 bases and J 7 bases, leaving 12 bases between the germline ends. The CDR3 runs to 11 residues. CDR1 is MDHEN, CDR2 SYDVKM, per germline. The chain's CDR3 is CASRRDLEAFF. CDR3 bases: TGTGCCAGTCGAAGGGACCTTGAAGCTTTCTTT.

J is TRBJ2-7 and V is TRBV6-2 or TRBV6-3; D unresolved. Trimming took 0 bases from V and 1 from J, leaving 10 bases between them. The V gene's germline CDR1 is MNHEY and CDR2 SVGEGT. CDR3 length: 15 amino acids. CDR3 DNA sequence: TGTGCCAGCAGTTACTCCCTGGACGGATCCTACGAGCAGTACTTC. It is translated as CASSYSLDGSYEQYF.

This clonotype showed up just a few times. The gene calls are TRBV24-1 and TRBJ2-1; possibly TRBD1 for D (5 bases). Trimming removed 5 bases at V and 1 base at J, with 11 bases between. The CDR3 runs to 15 residues. In germline, CDR1 is KGHDR, CDR2 SFDVKD. For the CDR3, the DNA is TGTGCCACCAGTGCGCTCGACAGTTCCTACAATGAGCAGTTCTTC. This gives the protein CATSALDSSYNEQFF.

This clonotype has just a few counts. The rearrangement uses TRBV13 and TRBJ1-5; D call uncertain. Germline loops: CDR1 PRHDT, CDR2 FYEKMQ (reference sequence). V lost 5 bases to trimming and J lost 12 bases, with 23 bases between them. The CDR3 has 15 amino acids. The CDR3: CASSAFNTDCKVQHF. The CDR3 DNA follows: TGTGCCAGCAGCGCCTTCAATACGGATTGTAAGGTCCAGCATTTT.

This clonotype was counted between two and nine times. Here the CDR3 reads CASSENWTGDSPLHF. The CDR3 nucleotides are TGTGCCAGCAGTGAAAATTGGACAGGGGACTCACCCCTCCACTTT. The V and J genes are TRBV6-1 and TRBJ1-6; 9 positions match TRBD1. The germline gives CDR1 MNHNS, CDR2 SASEGT. Losses at the gene ends were 2 bases for V and 10 bases for J; bases not matched to a gene: 6. CDR3 size: 15 residues.

Many counts were recorded for this clonotype. V and J are TRBV29-1 and TRBJ1-2; weak D call: TRBD1 (5 bases). Deletions cut 6 bases from V and 4 bases from J, with 12 bases between. The V gene's germline CDR1 is SQVTM and CDR2 ANQGSEA. CDR3 length equals 12 residues. CDR3 loop: CSVYSGTYGYTF. In DNA, the CDR3 is TGCAGCGTGTACAGTGGGACCTATGGCTACACCTTC.

This clonotype was seen more than once but under ten times. The chain is built from TRBV20-1 and TRBJ2-7, with TRBD2 matching over 15 bases. The junction had 6 bases not matched to a gene; V was cut back by 3 bases and J by 6 bases. CDR1 is DFQATT, CDR2 SNEGSKA, per germline (reference sequence). The CDR3 consists of 15 residues. CDR3 residues: CSASSPGLAGGEQYF. DNA of the CDR3: TGCAGTGCTAGTTCACCGGGACTAGCGGGAGGCGAGCAGTACTTC.

This clonotype turned up a few times. The rearrangement joins TRBV29-1 to TRBJ2-2; D remains unclear. CDR3 size: 13 residues. Trimming took 4 bases from V and 4 from J, leaving 10 bases between them. Germline V gene sequence: CDR1 SQVTM, CDR2 ANQGSEA. CDR3 sequence (DNA): TGCAGCGTTGGTGGGGTTGGCACCGGGGAGCTGTTTTTT. The encoded protein is CSVGGVGTGELFF.